This record looks at one T cell receptor (beta chain) sequence and its context. The antigen is not known. The entry originates in a study of blood T cells in healthy people across ages. Combining a sample-barcoded 5' primer with a J-beta primer mix, a second PCR ran for 7 to 11 cycles. TCRdb independently ran MiXCR on the 5' RACE reads; one entry per CDR3 protein. The table shows hundreds of thousands of distinct CDR3 sequences, with about 25% occurring only once. V shed 4 bases and J shed 4 bases, with 11 bases lying between them. The germline gives CDR1 MDHEN, CDR2 SYDVKM. This CDR3 has 13 residues. General study results and limits: One million T cells yielded diversity estimates that were considered underestimates.

In addition, the sample was reused for a study of T cells of mothers and their children. That work adds: The people who donated were a few healthy Caucasian mothers and their six children. Unrelated pairs and related pairs have their TCR recombination output shaped similarly by thymic selection. An overlap that was slightly higher, though non-significant, was seen in related mother-child pairs versus unrelated pairs.

The source of this sequence is a boy aged 5-17 years in good health. The sample was blood. V is TRBV28 and J is TRBJ2-7; no definite D call. The CDR3 nucleotides are TGTGCCAGCAGTTCAGGTTTTGGTTACGAGCAGTACTTC. Protein sequence: CASSSGFGYEQYF.